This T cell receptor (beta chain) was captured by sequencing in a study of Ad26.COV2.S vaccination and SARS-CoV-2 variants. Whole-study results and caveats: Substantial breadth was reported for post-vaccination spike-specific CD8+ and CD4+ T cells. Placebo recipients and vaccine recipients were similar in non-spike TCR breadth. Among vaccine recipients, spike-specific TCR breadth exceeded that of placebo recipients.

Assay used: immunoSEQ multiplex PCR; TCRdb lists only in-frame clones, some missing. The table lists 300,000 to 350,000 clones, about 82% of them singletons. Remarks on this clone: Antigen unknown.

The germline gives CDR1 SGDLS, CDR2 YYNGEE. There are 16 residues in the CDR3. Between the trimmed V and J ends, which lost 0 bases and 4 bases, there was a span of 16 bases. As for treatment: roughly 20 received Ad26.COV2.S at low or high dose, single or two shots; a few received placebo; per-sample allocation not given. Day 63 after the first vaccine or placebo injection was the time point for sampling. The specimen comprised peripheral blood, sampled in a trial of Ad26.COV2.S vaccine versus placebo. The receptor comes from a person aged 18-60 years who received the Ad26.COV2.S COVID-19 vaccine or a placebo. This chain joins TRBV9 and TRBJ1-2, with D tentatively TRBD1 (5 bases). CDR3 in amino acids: CASSVDPGGRSYGYTF. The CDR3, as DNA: TGTGCCAGCAGCGTAGACCCGGGGGGACGGAGCTATGGCTACACCTTC.